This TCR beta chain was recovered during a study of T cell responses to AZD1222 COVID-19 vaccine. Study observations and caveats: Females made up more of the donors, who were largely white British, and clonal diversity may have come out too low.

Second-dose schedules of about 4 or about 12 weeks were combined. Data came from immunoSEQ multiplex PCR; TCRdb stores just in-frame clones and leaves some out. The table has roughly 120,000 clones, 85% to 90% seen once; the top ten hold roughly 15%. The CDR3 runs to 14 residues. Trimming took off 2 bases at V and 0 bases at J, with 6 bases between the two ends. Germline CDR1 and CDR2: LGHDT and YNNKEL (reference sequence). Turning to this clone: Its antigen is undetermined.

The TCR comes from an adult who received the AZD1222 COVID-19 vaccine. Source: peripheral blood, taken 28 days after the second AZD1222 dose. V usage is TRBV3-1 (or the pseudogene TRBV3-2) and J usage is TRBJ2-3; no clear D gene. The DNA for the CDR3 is TGTGCCAGCAGCCAACGGATGAGCACAGATACGCAGTATTTT. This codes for CASSQRMSTDTQYF.